This TCR beta chain was observed in a study of cytomegalovirus exposure and HLA in healthy donors. Study in general: In a later analysis, the approximately 120 validation repertoires were reported to have used the same platform as the 600 to 800 first-cohort repertoires.

The V and J ends lost 5 bases and 7 bases respectively, with 11 bases between them. The CDR3 spans 12 residues. Germline lookup yields CDR1 PRHDT and CDR2 FYEKMQ (reference sequence). The repertoire was sequenced with immunoSEQ multiplex PCR; TCRdb's copy has only in-frame clones and lacks some. The data contain some 130,000 clones, about 91% of them seen just once; the ten biggest clones take up around 1.3%. The study drew the donors from its approximately 130-subject validation cohort, separate from the roughly 700-subject first cohort. The V and J genes are TRBV13 and TRBJ1-1; D gene uncertain. This TCR came from a woman younger than 35 in good health and CMV-seronegative. The sequenced sample was PBMCs. The CDR3 here is CASSPAGSEAFF. DNA for the CDR3: TGTGCCAGCAGCCCAGCGGGCAGTGAAGCTTTCTTT.